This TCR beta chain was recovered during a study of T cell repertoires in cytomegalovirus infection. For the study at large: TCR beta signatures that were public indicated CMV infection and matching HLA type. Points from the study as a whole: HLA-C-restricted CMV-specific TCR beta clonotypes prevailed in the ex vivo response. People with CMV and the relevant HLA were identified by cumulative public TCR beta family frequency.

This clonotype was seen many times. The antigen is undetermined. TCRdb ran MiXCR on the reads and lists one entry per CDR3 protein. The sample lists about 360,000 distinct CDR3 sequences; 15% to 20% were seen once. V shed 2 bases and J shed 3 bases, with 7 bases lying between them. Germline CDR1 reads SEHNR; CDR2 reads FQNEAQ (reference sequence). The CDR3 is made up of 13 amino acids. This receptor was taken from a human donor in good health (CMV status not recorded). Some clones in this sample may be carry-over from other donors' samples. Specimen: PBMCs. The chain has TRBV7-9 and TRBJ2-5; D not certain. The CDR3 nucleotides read TGTGCCAGCAGCTTAAACTTCGAAGAGACCCAGTACTTC. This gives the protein CASSLNFEETQYF.